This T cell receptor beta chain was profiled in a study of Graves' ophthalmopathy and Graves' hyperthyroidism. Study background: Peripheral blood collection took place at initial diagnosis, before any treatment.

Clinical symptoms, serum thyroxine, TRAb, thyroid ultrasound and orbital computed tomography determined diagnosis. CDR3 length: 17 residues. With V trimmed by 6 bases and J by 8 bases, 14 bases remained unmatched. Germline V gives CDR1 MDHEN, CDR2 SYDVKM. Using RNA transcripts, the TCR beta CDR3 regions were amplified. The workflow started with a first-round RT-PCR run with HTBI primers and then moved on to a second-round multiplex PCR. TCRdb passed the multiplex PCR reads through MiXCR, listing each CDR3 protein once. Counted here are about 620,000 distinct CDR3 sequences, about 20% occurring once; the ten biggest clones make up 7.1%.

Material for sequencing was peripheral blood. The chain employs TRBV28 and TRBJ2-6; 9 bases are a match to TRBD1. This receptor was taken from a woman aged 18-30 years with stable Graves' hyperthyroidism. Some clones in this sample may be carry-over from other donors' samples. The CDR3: CASRGQGTPSSTNVLTF. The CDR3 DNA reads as TGTGCCAGCAGAGGACAGGGGACTCCCTCTTCGACCAACGTCCTGACTTTC.